This T cell receptor beta chain was sequenced during a study of blood T cell repertoires in COVID-19. About the study: PBMCs, B-cell-depleted T cells, or T cells provided the cDNA or gDNA that made up the material.

CDR3 length: 14 residues. Trimming removed 5 bases from V and 0 bases from J, with 8 bases in between. Germline V lookup: CDR1 LNHDA, CDR2 SQIVND (reference sequence). In the authors' workflow: Amplification from reference gene primers served as the basis for estimated nucleated cell counts. Only in-frame clones appear in the TCRdb table, and some are missing; sequencing was by immunoSEQ multiplex PCR. For V, J and clone size, that table is used; D and trimming come from the DNA. The sample lists around 95,000 clones, around four fifths occurring once. This TCR was sampled from a man between 50 and 59 years old with active or convalescent COVID-19. Input material: peripheral blood. This sequence joins TRBV19 and TRBJ1-5; no definite D call. The CDR3 DNA sequence: TGTGCCAGTAGTCCCTTATATAGCAATCAGCCCCAGCATTTT. It translates to CASSPLYSNQPQHF.